The TCR beta chain described here comes from a study of CD4 T cells in relation to SARS-CoV-2 and coronaviruses. Study-wide background: Controls used an HIV-1 Nef peptide pool or no peptide.

About this clone: No antigen is known for it.

The unexposed donors gave CD4+ T cells in about 2010-2019, prior to COVID-19. The cells were cultured for 9 to 11 days before CD4+ T cells were isolated. Testing used SARS-CoV-2 S/N and four cold-coronavirus spikes on unexposed-donor CD4+ T cells, cells permitting. Measured with immunoSEQ multiplex PCR; TCRdb has only the in-frame clones, and not every one. The repertoire has roughly 30,000 clones, over 60% of them found once; the top ten carry around 15%. Sequences were obtained from CD4+ T cells from PBMCs, cultured in vitro. The TCR comes from a human donor in good health.

The CDR3 DNA reads TGTGCCATCAGTGAGGCCTCGTTTCGGGGGGACACTGAAGCTTTCTTT. It specifies CAISEASFRGDTEAFF. V and J are TRBV10-3 and TRBJ1-1; D might be TRBD1 (5 bases). This CDR3 is built from 16 residues. Germline V gives CDR1 ENHRY, CDR2 SYGVKD. V shed 2 bases and J shed 3 bases, with 16 bases lying between them.